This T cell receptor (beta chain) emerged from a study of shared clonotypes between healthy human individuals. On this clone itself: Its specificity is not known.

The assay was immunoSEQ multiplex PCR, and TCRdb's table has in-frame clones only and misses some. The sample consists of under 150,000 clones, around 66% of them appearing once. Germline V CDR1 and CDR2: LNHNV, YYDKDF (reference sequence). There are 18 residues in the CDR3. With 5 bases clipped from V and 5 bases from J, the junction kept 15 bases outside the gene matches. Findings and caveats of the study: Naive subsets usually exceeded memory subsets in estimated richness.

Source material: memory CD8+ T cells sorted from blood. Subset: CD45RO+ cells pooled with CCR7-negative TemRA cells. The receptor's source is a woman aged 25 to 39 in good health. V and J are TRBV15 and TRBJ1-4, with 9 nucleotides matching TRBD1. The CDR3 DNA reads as TGTGCCACCAGCCCTTGGACAGGGGAATACATATCAAATGAAAAACTGTTTTTT. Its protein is CATSPWTGEYISNEKLFF. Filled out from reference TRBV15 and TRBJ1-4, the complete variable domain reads DAMVIQNPRYQVTQFGKPVTLSCSQTLNHNVMYWYQQKSSQAPKLLFHYYDKDFNNEADTPDNFQSRRPNTSFCFLDIRSPGLGDTAMYLCATSPWTGEYISNEKLFFGSGTQLSVL.